Below, 29 T cell receptor beta chains from the same sample are listed, as sequenced in a study of blood T cell repertoires in COVID-19. Sequencing was performed with immunoSEQ multiplex PCR; in TCRdb, only in-frame clones are kept and a portion is missing. The sample consists of around 140,000 clones, approximately 84% of them appearing once. Sequenced sample: peripheral blood. The receptors shown here come from a man between 60 and 70 years old with acute or convalescent COVID-19.

CDR3 region: CAWSVTGSAFF. The CDR3 nucleotides read TGTGCCTGGAGTGTAACAGGGTCAGCTTTCTTT. The chain uses TRBV30 and TRBJ1-1, with D possibly matching TRBD1 (6 bases). The CDR3 loop spans 11 amino acids. Germline CDR1 GTSNPN, CDR2 SVGIG (reference sequence). Trimming pared 0 bases from V and 10 bases from J, leaving 9 bases between.

This chain uses TRBV25-1 with TRBJ2-3; D is uncertain. The CDR3 spans 15 residues. The ends were cut back, 5 bases at V and 2 bases at J, with 14 bases in the middle. Germline V lookup: CDR1 MGHDK, CDR2 SYGVNS. Here the CDR3 DNA reads TGTGCCAGCAGTCGTGGCGGCCCTAACACAGATACGCAGTATTTT. Translated, it gives CASSRGGPNTDTQYF.

As regards this clone: Sequence at one end of the junction differs from germline and may be a read error. This chain's CDR3 is CASSPESGALRNGDF. The CDR3 nucleotides are TGTGCCAGCTCACCTGAATCAGGGGCCCTGCGGAATGGGGACTTC. The chain employs TRBV18 and TRBJ2-7; tentatively, D is TRBD1 (6 bases). Germline assignment: CDR1 KGHSH and CDR2 LQKENI. CDR3 size: 15 residues.

The chain uses TRBV5-4 and TRBJ1-6; maybe TRBD1 (5 bases). Germline CDR1 reads SGHNT; CDR2 reads YYREEE (reference sequence). Trimming took 4 bases from V and 5 from J, leaving 10 bases between them. CDR3 length: 14 residues. Here the CDR3 reads CASSKGGDNSPLHF. Here the CDR3 DNA reads TGTGCCAGCAGCAAGGGAGGGGATAATTCACCCCTCCACTTT.

V is TRBV29-1 and J is TRBJ1-1, with 10 bases aligning to TRBD1. This CDR3 is built from 14 residues. Germline CDR1 and CDR2: SQVTM and ANQGSEA. Trimming at V came to 6 bases and at J to 1 base, leaving 5 bases not matched to a gene. The CDR3 DNA is TGCAGCGTCGGGACAGGGGTGACGAACACTGAAGCTTTCTTT. Translation: CSVGTGVTNTEAFF.

The rearrangement joins TRBV12-5 to TRBJ2-5; unclear D gene. This CDR3 has 14 amino acids. Looked up from germline, CDR1 is LGHNT and CDR2 is FRNRAP. V gave up 1 base and J gave up 3 bases, with 9 bases separating them. CDR3: CASGLGQFEETQYF. CDR3 DNA sequence: TGTGCTAGTGGTTTGGGGCAGTTCGAAGAGACCCAGTACTTC.

This sequence joins TRBV3-1 (or the pseudogene TRBV3-2) and TRBJ2-7, with TRBD1 as a possible D gene (5 bases). The CDR3 consists of 14 residues. The V gene's germline CDR1 is LGHDT and CDR2 YNNKEL (reference sequence). V lost 3 bases and J 4 bases, leaving 13 bases between the germline ends. The DNA for the CDR3 is TGTGCCAGCAGCCACAGGCAGGGTCCATACGAGCAGTACTTC. This translates into CASSHRQGPYEQYF.

This chain connects TRBV10-1 to TRBJ1-1, with 9 bases lining up with TRBD1. Germline-derived CDR1 and CDR2 are WNHNN and SYGVQD (reference sequence). V lost 1 base and J lost 5; bases outside the gene matches: 8. The CDR3 contains 16 residues. The CDR3 protein is CASSEFGTGSRTEAFF. The CDR3 DNA is TGCGCCAGCAGTGAGTTCGGGACAGGGTCGCGGACTGAAGCTTTCTTT.

This chain links TRBV2 with TRBJ1-1, with D hard to call. Trimming cost V 10 bases and J 3 bases, with 15 bases left between them. The CDR3 runs to 13 residues. CDR1 SNHLY and CDR2 FYNNEI come from the germline V gene. The CDR3 nucleotides read TGTGCCACCACACTACTGGTTGACACTGAAGCTTTCTTT. It translates to CATTLLVDTEAFF.

The chain joins TRBV6-1 to TRBJ1-2; 7 bases fit TRBD1. The CDR3 covers 15 residues. Germline V lookup: CDR1 MNHNS, CDR2 SASEGT. Trimming cost V 3 bases and J 4 bases; bases outside gene matches: 8. In DNA form, the CDR3 reads TGTGCCAGCAGTGACCCGGGACAGCCGATCTATGGCTACACCTTC. Protein sequence: CASSDPGQPIYGYTF.

This sequence joins TRBV12-5 and TRBJ2-5; 9 nucleotides agree with TRBD1. The CDR3 loop spans 15 amino acids. Per the germline V gene, CDR1 is LGHNT and CDR2 is FRNRAP. V was clipped by 5 bases and J by 7 bases; unmatched bases: 11. CDR3 loop: CASGLPWTGVGTQYF. The DNA for the CDR3 is TGTGCTAGTGGTCTCCCATGGACAGGGGTCGGGACCCAGTACTTC.

In its sample, this clone was seen many times. The CDR3 sequence: CASSLTGQGNSPLHF. CDR3 nucleotides: TGCGCCAGCAGCTTGACCGGACAGGGAAATTCACCCCTCCACTTT. J is TRBJ1-6 and V is TRBV5-1; the match to TRBD1 covers 8 bases. The germline CDR1 and CDR2 sequences are SGHRS and YFSETQ. The CDR3 runs 15 residues. The J segment lost 7 bases and the V segment lost 1 base, leaving 4 bases of the junction unmatched.

V usage is TRBV29-1 and J usage is TRBJ2-1; 7 bases align to TRBD2. V was clipped by 7 bases and J by 1 base; unmatched bases: 13. CDR1 is SQVTM and CDR2 is ANQGSEA in the germline V gene. The CDR3 consists of 16 residues. The CDR3 region has the DNA TGCAGCGCCATCCGGAAACTAGCGAGATCCTACAATGAGCAGTTCTTC. Protein sequence: CSAIRKLARSYNEQFF.

The chain links TRBV29-1 to TRBJ2-3; 11 bases map to TRBD1. Germline trimming cut 7 bases from V and 3 bases from J; bases unmatched to any gene: 3. Germline-derived CDR1 and CDR2 are SQVTM and ANQGSEA. CDR3 length: 13 amino acids. For the CDR3, the DNA is TGCAGCGCTGGGGACAGGGGGACAGATACGCAGTATTTT. This codes for CSAGDRGTDTQYF.

The V call is TRBV5-4, the J call TRBJ1-6; D remains unclear. Looked up from germline, CDR1 is SGHNT and CDR2 is YYREEE (reference sequence). This CDR3 has 15 residues. V was cut by 4 bases and J by 6 bases, with 14 bases left in between. For the CDR3, the DNA is TGTGCCAGCAGCGTGAGCCAGGTTCGTAATTCACCCCTCCACTTT. It yields the protein CASSVSQVRNSPLHF.

This sequence joins TRBV6-4 and TRBJ2-2; D is uncertain. This CDR3 comprises 15 residues. Trimming took 5 bases from V and 7 from J, leaving 17 bases between them. Germline V gives CDR1 MRHNA, CDR2 SNTAGT. The CDR3 nucleotides read TGTGCCAGCAGTCCCCCGTGGCGGCATCACGGGGAGCTGTTTTTT. Encoded protein: CASSPPWRHHGELFF.

This rearrangement joins TRBV7-8 to TRBJ1-1; D gene ambiguous. The V gene lost 4 bases and the J gene lost 0 bases, with 6 bases spanning the gap. There are 13 residues in the CDR3. CDR1 is SGHVS, CDR2 FQNEAQ, per germline. This chain's CDR3 is CASSSGMNTEAFF. The CDR3 coding sequence is TGTGCCAGCAGCTCAGGAATGAACACTGAAGCTTTCTTT.

The chain is built from TRBV6-1 and TRBJ1-5; tentative D call: TRBD1 (5 bases). Trimming took off 2 bases at V and 6 bases at J, with 8 bases between the two ends. Germline loops: CDR1 MNHNS, CDR2 SASEGT. This CDR3 has 13 amino acids. The CDR3 reads CASSESRGQPQHF. DNA of the CDR3: TGTGCCAGCAGTGAAAGTAGGGGTCAGCCCCAGCATTTT.

The gene calls are TRBV27 and TRBJ1-2; 10 positions match TRBD1. Germline V gene lookup returns CDR1 MNHEY and CDR2 SMNVEV (reference sequence). The CDR3 runs 14 residues. V was clipped by 6 bases and J by 4 bases; unmatched bases: 5. CDR3 in DNA: TGTGCCAGCAGGGGGACAGGGGAGGGCTATGGCTACACCTTC. Its protein product is CASRGTGEGYGYTF.

J is TRBJ1-2 and V is TRBV18; tentative D call: TRBD1 (6 bases). There are 14 residues in the CDR3. The germline gives CDR1 KGHSH, CDR2 LQKENI. The V and J ends lost 2 bases and 3 bases respectively, with 10 bases between them. The CDR3 reads CASSPGTSDYGYTF. The CDR3 DNA sequence: TGTGCCAGCTCACCAGGGACATCCGACTATGGCTACACCTTC.

V usage is TRBV3-1 (or the pseudogene TRBV3-2) and J usage is TRBJ2-4, with D possibly being TRBD1 (6 bases). Germline lookup yields CDR1 LGHDT and CDR2 YNNKEL (reference sequence). This CDR3 is 14 amino acids long. V gave up 0 bases and J gave up 6 bases, with 9 bases separating them. The CDR3 is CASSQDRQVNIQYF. The CDR3 DNA sequence: TGTGCCAGCAGCCAAGATCGACAGGTAAACATTCAGTACTTC.

This chain connects TRBV18 to TRBJ2-2, with D possibly being TRBD1 (5 bases). V shed 0 bases and J shed 7 bases, with 12 bases lying between them. The V gene's germline CDR1 is KGHSH and CDR2 LQKENI. The CDR3 sequence is 15 residues long. The CDR3 DNA follows: TGTGCCAGCTCACCACCGTCGCAGGGTGACGGGGAGCTGTTTTTT. Translation: CASSPPSQGDGELFF. Full variable domain (outside the CDR3, taken from reference TRBV18 and TRBJ2-2): NAGVMQNPRHLVRRRGQEARLRCSPMKGHSHVYWYRQLPEEGLKFMVYLQKENIIDESGMPKERFSAEFPKEGPSILRIQQVVRGDSAAYFCASSPPSQGDGELFFGEGSRLTVL.

The V call is TRBV7-9, the J call TRBJ1-1; possibly TRBD1 for D (6 bases). The CDR3 has 14 amino acids. V lost 6 bases and J lost 6, with 17 bases in between. The germline V gene encodes CDR1 SEHNR and CDR2 FQNEAQ (reference sequence). CDR3 nucleotides: TGTGCCAGCAGGCCGGACAGCTCCTTGGCTGAAGCTTTCTTT. Its protein is CASRPDSSLAEAFF.

The rearrangement links TRBV24-1 to TRBJ2-1; 8 nucleotides align to TRBD1. The CDR3 spans 15 residues. After removal of 5 bases from V and 6 bases from J, the junction contained 8 bases not matched to a gene. Germline V CDR1 and CDR2: KGHDR, SFDVKD. The CDR3: CATSARDRLGNEQFF. CDR3 DNA sequence: TGTGCCACCAGTGCCAGGGACAGGCTTGGCAATGAGCAGTTCTTC.

This clone was seen a handful of times. The chain has TRBV12-3 or TRBV12-4 and TRBJ1-2; D is undetermined. CDR3 length: 13 amino acids. V was clipped by 2 bases and J by 4 bases, with 8 bases between them. The CDR3 sequence is CASSLSQSYGYTF. The CDR3, as DNA: TGTGCCAGCAGTTTAAGTCAGTCCTATGGCTACACCTTC.

This sequence joins TRBV6-5 and TRBJ2-7; 9 positions match TRBD1. The germline V gene has CDR1 MNHEY and CDR2 SVGAGI. With V trimmed by 6 bases and J by 4 bases, 10 bases remained unmatched. There are 15 residues in the CDR3. CDR3 bases: TGTGCCAGCAGCCAAGAGGGACAGGGCAGTTACGAGCAGTACTTC. Its protein product is CASSQEGQGSYEQYF.

The rearrangement uses TRBV11-2 and TRBJ2-1; 9 nucleotides match TRBD1. CDR1 is SGHAT, CDR2 FQNNGV, per germline. V dropped 4 bases and J dropped 7; count of bases not matched to a gene: 11. The CDR3 totals 16 residues. The CDR3 loop is CASSSTGQGVLNEQFF. The CDR3 bases are TGTGCCAGCAGCTCCACGGGACAGGGAGTTCTGAATGAGCAGTTCTTC.

This clone was seen only a few times. The rearrangement joins TRBV29-1 to TRBJ2-3; 12 nucleotides align to TRBD2. The CDR3 runs to 14 residues. Germline V gives CDR1 SQVTM, CDR2 ANQGSEA. The ends lost 7 bases at V and 6 bases at J; junction bases unmatched: 8. CDR3 sequence reads: CSAAPSGGADTQYF. DNA of the CDR3: TGCAGCGCTGCACCTAGCGGGGGGGCGGATACGCAGTATTTT.

This rearrangement joins TRBV5-1 to TRBJ2-2, with a tentative D call TRBD1 (5 bases). Deletions cut 0 bases from V and 3 bases from J, with 6 bases between. CDR1 is SGHRS and CDR2 is YFSETQ in the germline V gene. CDR3 length equals 14 residues. The CDR3 loop is CASSLARDTGELFF. CDR3 DNA: TGCGCCAGCAGCTTGGCCAGGGACACCGGGGAGCTGTTTTTT.